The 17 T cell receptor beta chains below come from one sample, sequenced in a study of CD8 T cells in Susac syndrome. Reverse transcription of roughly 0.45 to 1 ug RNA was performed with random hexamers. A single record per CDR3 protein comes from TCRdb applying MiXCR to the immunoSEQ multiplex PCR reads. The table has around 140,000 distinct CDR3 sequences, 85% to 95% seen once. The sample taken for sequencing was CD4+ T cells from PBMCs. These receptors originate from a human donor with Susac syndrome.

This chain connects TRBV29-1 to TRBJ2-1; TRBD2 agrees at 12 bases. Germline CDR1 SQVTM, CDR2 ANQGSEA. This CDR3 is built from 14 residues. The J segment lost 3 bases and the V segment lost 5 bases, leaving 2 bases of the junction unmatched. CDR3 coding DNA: TGCAGCGTTCGACTAGCGGGGGACTACAATGAGCAGTTCTTC. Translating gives CSVRLAGDYNEQFF.

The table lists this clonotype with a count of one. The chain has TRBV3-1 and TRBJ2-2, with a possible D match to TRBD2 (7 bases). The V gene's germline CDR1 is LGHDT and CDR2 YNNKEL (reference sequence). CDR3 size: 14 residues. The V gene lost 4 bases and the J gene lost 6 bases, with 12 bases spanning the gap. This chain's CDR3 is CASSLKGGSGELFF. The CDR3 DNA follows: TGTGCCAGCAGCCTAAAGGGGGGGTCCGGGGAGCTGTTTTTT. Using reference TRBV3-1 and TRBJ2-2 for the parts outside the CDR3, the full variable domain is DTAVSQTPKYLVTQMGNDKSIKCEQNLGHDTMYWYKQDSKKFLKIMFSYNNKELIINETVPNRFSPKSPDKAHLNLHINSLELGDSAVYFCASSLKGGSGELFFGEGSRLTVL.

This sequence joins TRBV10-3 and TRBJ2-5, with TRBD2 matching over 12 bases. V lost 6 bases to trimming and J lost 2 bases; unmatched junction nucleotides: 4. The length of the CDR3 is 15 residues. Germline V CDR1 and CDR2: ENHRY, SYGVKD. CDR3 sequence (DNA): TGTGCCATCAGCGAACTAGCGGGAGGACAAGAGACCCAGTACTTC. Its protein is CAISELAGGQETQYF.

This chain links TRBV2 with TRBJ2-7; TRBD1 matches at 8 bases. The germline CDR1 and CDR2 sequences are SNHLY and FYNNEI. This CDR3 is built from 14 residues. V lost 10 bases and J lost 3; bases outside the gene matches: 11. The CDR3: CATSDRARGYEQYF. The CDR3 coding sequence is TGTGCCACTTCGGACAGGGCCCGAGGCTACGAGCAGTACTTC.

The chain's CDR3 is CATSDGLVSGTDTQYF. CDR3 DNA: TGTGCCACCAGTGACGGACTAGTTTCGGGCACAGATACGCAGTATTTT. The genes are TRBV24-1 and TRBJ2-3, with TRBD2 matching over 7 bases. Germline CDR1 and CDR2: KGHDR and SFDVKD. J was trimmed by 1 base and V by 4 bases; bases with no gene match: 7. This CDR3 spans 16 amino acids.

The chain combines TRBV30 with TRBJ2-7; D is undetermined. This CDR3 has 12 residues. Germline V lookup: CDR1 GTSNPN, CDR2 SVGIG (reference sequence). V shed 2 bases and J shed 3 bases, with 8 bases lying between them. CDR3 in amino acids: CAWSQDRYEQYF. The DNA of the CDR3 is TGTGCCTGGAGTCAGGACCGCTACGAGCAGTACTTC.

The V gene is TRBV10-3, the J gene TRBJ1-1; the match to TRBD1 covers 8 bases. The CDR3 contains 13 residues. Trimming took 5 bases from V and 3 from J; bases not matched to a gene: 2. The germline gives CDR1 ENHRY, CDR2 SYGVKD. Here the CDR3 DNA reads TGTGCCATCAGTATGACAGGGGACACTGAAGCTTTCTTT. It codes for CAISMTGDTEAFF.

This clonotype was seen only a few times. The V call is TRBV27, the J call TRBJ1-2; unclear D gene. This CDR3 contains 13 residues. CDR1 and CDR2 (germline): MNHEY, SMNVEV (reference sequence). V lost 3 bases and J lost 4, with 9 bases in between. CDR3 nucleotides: TGTGCCAGCAGTTTGGAGGGAAGCTATGGCTACACCTTC. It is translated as CASSLEGSYGYTF.

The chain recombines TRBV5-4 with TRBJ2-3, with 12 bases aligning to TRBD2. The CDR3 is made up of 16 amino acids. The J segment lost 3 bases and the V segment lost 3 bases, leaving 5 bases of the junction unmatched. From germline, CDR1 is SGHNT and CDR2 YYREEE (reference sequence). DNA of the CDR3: TGTGCCAGCAGCTCACAGACTAGCGGGGGTACAGATACGCAGTATTTT. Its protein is CASSSQTSGGTDTQYF.

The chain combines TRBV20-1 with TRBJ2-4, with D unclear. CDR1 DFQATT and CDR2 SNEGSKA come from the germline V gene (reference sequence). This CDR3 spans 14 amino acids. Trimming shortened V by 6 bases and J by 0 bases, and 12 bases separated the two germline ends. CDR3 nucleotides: TGCAGTGCCGATCCAATAGTAGCCAAAAACATTCAGTACTTC. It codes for CSADPIVAKNIQYF.

CDR3 in amino acids: CASSPRSTGSNTEAFF. The CDR3 nucleotides read TGTGCCAGCTCACCACGAAGCACAGGTTCGAACACTGAAGCTTTCTTT. This rearrangement joins TRBV18 to TRBJ1-1, with D perhaps TRBD1 (5 bases). Trimming pared 1 base from V and 1 base from J, leaving 13 bases between. The CDR3 contains 16 residues. Germline V lookup: CDR1 KGHSH, CDR2 LQKENI.

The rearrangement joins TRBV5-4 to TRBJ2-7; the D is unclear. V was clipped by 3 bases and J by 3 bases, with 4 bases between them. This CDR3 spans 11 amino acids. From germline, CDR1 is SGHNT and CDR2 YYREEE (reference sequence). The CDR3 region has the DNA TGTGCCAGCAGCTCCCTCTACGAGCAGTACTTC. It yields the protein CASSSLYEQYF. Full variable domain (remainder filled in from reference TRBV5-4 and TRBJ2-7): ETGVTQSPTHLIKTRGQQVTLRCSSQSGHNTVSWYQQALGQGPQFIFQYYREEENGRGNFPPRFSGLQFPNYSSELNVNALELDDSALYLCASSSLYEQYFGPGTRLTVT.

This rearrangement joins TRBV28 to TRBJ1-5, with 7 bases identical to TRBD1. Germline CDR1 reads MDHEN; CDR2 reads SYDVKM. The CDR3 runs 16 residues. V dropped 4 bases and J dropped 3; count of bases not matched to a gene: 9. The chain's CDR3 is CASSYHTGAPNQPQHF. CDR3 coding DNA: TGTGCCAGCAGTTATCACACAGGGGCCCCCAATCAGCCCCAGCATTTT.

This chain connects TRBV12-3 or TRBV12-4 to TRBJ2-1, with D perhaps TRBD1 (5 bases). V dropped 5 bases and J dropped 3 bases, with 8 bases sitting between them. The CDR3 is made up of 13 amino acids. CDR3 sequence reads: CASSRQHYNEQFF. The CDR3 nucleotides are TGTGCCAGCAGTCGACAGCACTACAATGAGCAGTTCTTC.

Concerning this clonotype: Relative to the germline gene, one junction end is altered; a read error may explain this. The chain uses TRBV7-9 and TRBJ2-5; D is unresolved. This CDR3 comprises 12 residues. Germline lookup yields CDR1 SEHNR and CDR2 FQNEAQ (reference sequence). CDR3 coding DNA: TGTGCCACCAGCTTAAGTAAAGAGACCCAGTACTTC. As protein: CATSLSKETQYF.

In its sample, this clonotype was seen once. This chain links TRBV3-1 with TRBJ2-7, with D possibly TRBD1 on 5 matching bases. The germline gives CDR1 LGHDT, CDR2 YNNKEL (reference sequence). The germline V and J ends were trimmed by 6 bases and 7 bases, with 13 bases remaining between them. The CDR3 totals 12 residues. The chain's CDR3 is CASRKGVGEQYF. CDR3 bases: TGTGCCAGCAGAAAAGGGGTGGGGGAGCAGTACTTC.

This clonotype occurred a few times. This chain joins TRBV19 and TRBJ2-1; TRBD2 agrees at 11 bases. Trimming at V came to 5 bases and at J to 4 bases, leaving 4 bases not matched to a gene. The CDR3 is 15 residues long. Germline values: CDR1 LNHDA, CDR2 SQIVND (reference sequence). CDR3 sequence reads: CASSLGLAEYNEQFF. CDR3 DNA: TGTGCCAGTAGTCTGGGACTAGCGGAATACAATGAGCAGTTCTTC.